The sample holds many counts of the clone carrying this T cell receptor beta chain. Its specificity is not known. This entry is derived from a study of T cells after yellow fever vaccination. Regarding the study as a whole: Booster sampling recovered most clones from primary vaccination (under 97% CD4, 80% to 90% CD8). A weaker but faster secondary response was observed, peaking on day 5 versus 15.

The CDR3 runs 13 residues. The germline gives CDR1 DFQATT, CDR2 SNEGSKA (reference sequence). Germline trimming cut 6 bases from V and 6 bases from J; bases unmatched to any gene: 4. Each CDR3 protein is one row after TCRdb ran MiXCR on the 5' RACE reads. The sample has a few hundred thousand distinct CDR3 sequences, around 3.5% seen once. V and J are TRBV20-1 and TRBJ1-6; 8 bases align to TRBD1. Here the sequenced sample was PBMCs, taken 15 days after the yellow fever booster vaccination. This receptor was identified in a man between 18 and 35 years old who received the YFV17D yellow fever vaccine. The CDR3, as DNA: TGCAGTGCCGGACAGGGTGCTAATTCACCCCTCCACTTT. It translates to CSAGQGANSPLHF.